This passage covers 29 T cell receptor beta chains from one sample sequenced in a study of T cell responses to AZD1222 COVID-19 vaccine. This table comes from immunoSEQ multiplex PCR, and its TCRdb copy is limited to in-frame clones, with some not included. The data hold 95,000 to 150,000 clones, with roughly nine tenths observed a single time. This material consisted of peripheral blood, taken on day 0 of AZD1222 vaccination. Receptors were obtained from an adult in good health.

The rearrangement links TRBV25-1 to TRBJ1-6; no clear D. The V gene's germline CDR1 is MGHDK and CDR2 SYGVNS. V was shortened by 0 bases and J by 7 bases, with 13 bases between the two germline ends. This CDR3 has 16 residues. The CDR3 DNA sequence: TGTGCCAGCAGTGAATACTCCCCTAGCGCCAATTCACCCCTCCACTTT. It translates to CASSEYSPSANSPLHF.

The CDR3 spells CASSQSDRGIDEQYF. In DNA, the CDR3 is TGCGCCAGCAGCCAATCGGACAGGGGGATCGACGAGCAGTACTTC. The V gene is TRBV4-1, the J gene TRBJ2-7, with 10 bases identical to TRBD1. Trimming removed 2 bases from V and 5 bases from J; junction bases left unmatched: 6. This CDR3 has 15 residues. Germline CDR1 is MGHRA and CDR2 is YSYEKL.

Written as DNA, the CDR3 is TGTGCCAGCAGCTCTCTCGACGGTCGGGTGGAGCAGTTCTTC. Its protein product is CASSSLDGRVEQFF. The V gene is TRBV7-2, the J gene TRBJ2-1; D is unresolved. V lost 4 bases to trimming and J lost 10 bases, with 17 bases between them. CDR1 SGHTA and CDR2 FQGNSA come from the germline V gene. This CDR3 has 14 amino acids.

V and J are TRBV6-2 or TRBV6-3 and TRBJ2-7, with 7 nucleotides matching TRBD2. The V gene end was trimmed by 5 bases and the J gene end by 5 bases; junction bases not matched to a gene: 12. The germline V gene has CDR1 MNHEY and CDR2 SVGEGT. The CDR3 loop spans 15 amino acids. The chain's CDR3 is CASSGTMGGRDEQYV. CDR3 bases: TGTGCCAGCAGTGGGACGATGGGAGGGCGAGACGAGCAGTACGTC.

The J gene is TRBJ1-1, the V gene TRBV4-1; TRBD1 might be the D (5 bases). From germline, CDR1 is MGHRA and CDR2 YSYEKL. The CDR3 has 12 residues. The germline V and J ends were trimmed by 0 bases and 9 bases, with 8 bases remaining between them. In DNA form, the CDR3 reads TGCGCCAGCAGCCAAGATTGGGGGAAAGCTTTCTTT. As protein: CASSQDWGKAFF.

This chain joins TRBV7-9 and TRBJ1-6; TRBD1 is a possible D gene (6 bases). The CDR3 is 14 residues long. Germline CDR1 reads SEHNR; CDR2 reads FQNEAQ (reference sequence). Between the trimmed V and J ends, which lost 7 bases and 7 bases, there was a span of 14 bases. CDR3 DNA: TGTGCCAGCACCTCTGGGACACGGAATTCACCCCTCCACTTT. Protein sequence: CASTSGTRNSPLHF.

The V and J genes are TRBV7-9 and TRBJ1-1; no clear D. The CDR3 totals 13 residues. In germline, CDR1 is SEHNR, CDR2 FQNEAQ (reference sequence). Between the trimmed V and J ends, which lost 3 bases and 3 bases, there was a span of 8 bases. DNA of the CDR3: TGTGCCAGCAGCTTTACAGCAGACACTGAAGCTTTCTTT. Amino acids: CASSFTADTEAFF.

The chain joins TRBV6-5 to TRBJ1-2; 11 bases agree with TRBD1. Unmatched junction bases numbered 6, after V lost 2 bases and J lost 4 bases. The length of the CDR3 is 16 residues. Germline values: CDR1 MNHEY, CDR2 SVGAGI. CDR3 nucleotides: TGTGCCAGCAGTTACAGAAGGACAGGGGGCGGCTATGGCTACACCTTC. It specifies CASSYRRTGGGYGYTF.

The chain couples TRBV6-5 to TRBJ2-5; perhaps TRBD2 as D (5 bases). The germline CDR1 and CDR2 sequences are MNHEY and SVGAGI. V lost 9 bases to trimming and J lost 5 bases, with 19 bases between them. The CDR3 is 14 residues long. The CDR3 coding sequence is TGTGCCAGTCTTGGCTTATCAGCGGTGGAGACCCAGTACTTC. Translation gives CASLGLSAVETQYF.

The gene calls are TRBV19 and TRBJ1-2, with a possible D match to TRBD1 (5 bases). The germline gives CDR1 LNHDA, CDR2 SQIVND (reference sequence). The CDR3 length is 13 residues. The V gene lost 6 bases and the J gene lost 4 bases, with 12 bases spanning the gap. In DNA, the CDR3 is TGTGCCAGTAGGTCCGACAGTTCCTATGGCTACACCTTC. Residues: CASRSDSSYGYTF.

The chain recombines TRBV6-1 with TRBJ1-2; perhaps TRBD1 as D (6 bases). Germline CDR1 reads MNHNS; CDR2 reads SASEGT. The CDR3 has 15 residues. Trimming removed 3 bases from V and 7 bases from J, with 18 bases in between. The CDR3 region has the DNA TGTGCCAGCAGTGATTCCGGGACAAATTCGCGTGGCTACACCTTC. Amino acid sequence: CASSDSGTNSRGYTF.

The chain is built from TRBV18 and TRBJ1-2; no reliable D call. CDR3 size: 13 residues. V was trimmed by 3 bases and J by 3 bases, leaving 8 bases between them. Germline V lookup: CDR1 KGHSH, CDR2 LQKENI. The CDR3 DNA is TGTGCCAGCTCACCGGGCGAGGACTATGGCTACACCTTC. It yields the protein CASSPGEDYGYTF.

J is TRBJ1-6 and V is TRBV7-9, with D possibly matching TRBD1 (6 bases). Germline V gene sequence: CDR1 SEHNR, CDR2 FQNEAQ (reference sequence). CDR3 length: 16 amino acids. The V and J ends lost 3 bases and 7 bases respectively, with 16 bases between them. The CDR3 DNA reads as TGTGCCAGCAGCTTGGGTCGGGCAGGGGACAATTCACCCCTCCACTTT. Translated, it gives CASSLGRAGDNSPLHF.

This chain links TRBV3-1 (or the pseudogene TRBV3-2) with TRBJ2-5, with unresolved D. Germline lookup yields CDR1 LGHDT and CDR2 YNNKEL (reference sequence). CDR3 length: 14 amino acids. Trimming pared 1 base from V and 7 bases from J, leaving 13 bases between. The CDR3 here is CASSQGVSMGTQYF. CDR3 DNA sequence: TGTGCCAGCAGCCAAGGTGTTAGTATGGGGACCCAGTACTTC.

V usage is TRBV3-1 (or the pseudogene TRBV3-2) and J usage is TRBJ1-3; D is unclear. Germline CDR1 is LGHDT and CDR2 is YNNKEL (reference sequence). CDR3 length equals 14 residues. Trimming removed 2 bases at V and 3 bases at J, with 8 bases between. The CDR3 region is CASSQSVRGNTIYF. In DNA form, the CDR3 reads TGTGCCAGCAGCCAATCAGTCCGTGGAAACACCATATATTTT.

The rearrangement links TRBV5-6 to TRBJ1-4; no clear D. Germline assignment: CDR1 SGHDT and CDR2 YYEEEE. V gave up 2 bases and J gave up 7 bases, with 12 bases separating them. The CDR3 is 14 residues long. CDR3 region: CASSFLQMGEKLFF. CDR3 DNA sequence: TGTGCCAGCAGCTTTTTACAGATGGGTGAAAAACTGTTTTTT. Full variable domain (rest looked up from reference TRBV5-6 and TRBJ1-4): DAGVTQSPTHLIKTRGQQVTLRCSPKSGHDTVSWYQQALGQGPQFIFQYYEEEERQRGNFPDRFSGHQFPNYSSELNVNALLLGDSALYLCASSFLQMGEKLFFGSGTQLSVL.

The chain is built from TRBV27 and TRBJ1-1; a possible D gene is TRBD1 (5 bases). The CDR3 is 14 residues long. Germline assignment: CDR1 MNHEY and CDR2 SMNVEV (reference sequence). With 5 bases removed from V and 2 bases from J, the gap between germline ends came to 12 bases. CDR3 sequence: CASSLRGTNTEAFF. As DNA, the CDR3 is TGTGCCAGCAGTCTCCGGGGGACCAACACTGAAGCTTTCTTT.

This clone showed up just once. This chain connects TRBV6-5 to TRBJ1-2, with 10 bases identical to TRBD1. The CDR3 spans 14 residues. Germline V gene lookup returns CDR1 MNHEY and CDR2 SVGAGI. Germline trimming cut 7 bases from V and 3 bases from J; bases unmatched to any gene: 5. CDR3 coding DNA: TGTGCCAGCACTCGCGGGACAGGGGACTATGGCTACACCTTC. Residues: CASTRGTGDYGYTF.

V usage is TRBV24-1 and J usage is TRBJ1-1, with TRBD1 matching over 11 bases. The V gene's germline CDR1 is KGHDR and CDR2 SFDVKD. With V trimmed by 7 bases and J by 5 bases, 8 bases remained unmatched. The CDR3 loop spans 15 amino acids. The CDR3 DNA is TGTGCCACCAGCACCGGGACAGGGGGATGGACTGAAGCTTTCTTT. Translation: CATSTGTGGWTEAFF.

V and J are TRBV7-6 and TRBJ2-1, with unresolved D. Trimming left V 5 bases short and J 9 bases short, with 17 bases between. Germline V gene data show CDR1 as SGHVS and CDR2 as FNYEAQ. CDR3 size: 14 residues. The CDR3 spells CASSPGTTAAEQFF. In DNA, the CDR3 is TGTGCCAGCAGCCCCGGAACTACTGCGGCTGAGCAGTTCTTC.

The CDR3 DNA follows: TGTGCCACCAGTGATAGAGTGACAGGGGAGCCCTACGAGCAGTACGTC. Encoded protein: CATSDRVTGEPYEQYV. V usage is TRBV24-1 and J usage is TRBJ2-7, with 8 bases that match TRBD1. The CDR3 is made up of 16 amino acids. Losses at the gene ends were 3 bases for V and 2 bases for J; bases not matched to a gene: 8. Germline CDR1 reads KGHDR; CDR2 reads SFDVKD.

The chain is built from TRBV27 and TRBJ2-1, with TRBD1 identical over 9 bases. Germline assignment: CDR1 MNHEY and CDR2 SMNVEV (reference sequence). The ends lost 5 bases at V and 4 bases at J; junction bases unmatched: 9. The CDR3 has 16 residues. The CDR3 sequence: CASSKYRGLLYNEQFF. In nucleotides, the CDR3 is TGTGCCAGCAGTAAATACAGGGGGCTGTTATACAATGAGCAGTTCTTC.

The chain is built from TRBV5-4 and TRBJ2-7; no firm D call. The ends were cut back, 4 bases at V and 5 bases at J, with 10 bases in the middle. Germline V gives CDR1 SGHNT, CDR2 YYREEE (reference sequence). The CDR3 consists of 12 residues. The CDR3 is CASSPDGHEQYF. The CDR3, as DNA: TGTGCCAGCAGCCCGGACGGGCACGAGCAGTACTTC.

J is TRBJ1-5 and V is TRBV19; D ambiguous. Germline CDR1 and CDR2: LNHDA and SQIVND (reference sequence). V lost 5 bases to trimming and J lost 5 bases, with 10 bases between them. The length of the CDR3 is 13 residues. CDR3 sequence: CASSLDRYQPQHF. Here the CDR3 DNA reads TGTGCCAGTAGTTTGGACCGCTATCAGCCCCAGCATTTT.

The rearrangement joins TRBV14 to TRBJ1-3; a weak D match, TRBD1 (6 bases). Trimming left V 4 bases short and J 8 bases short, with 9 bases between. Germline CDR1 and CDR2: SGHDN and FVKESK. CDR3 length: 12 residues. CDR3 amino acids: CASSPRQDTIYF. The CDR3 nucleotides are TGTGCCAGCAGCCCTCGACAGGACACCATATATTTT.

In the case of this clone: One end of the junction fails to match germline, which may point to a read error. The chain couples TRBV12-5 to TRBJ1-1; TRBD1 matches 7 bases. Germline V lookup: CDR1 LGHNT, CDR2 FRNRAP. The CDR3 has 13 amino acids. DNA for the CDR3: TGTGCTAGTGGCTTGGGGACAGTGAAGGAAGCTTTCTTT. This gives the protein CASGLGTVKEAFF.

This chain links TRBV6-6 with TRBJ1-2, with TRBD1 as a possible D gene (6 bases). With 6 bases removed from V and 4 bases from J, the gap between germline ends came to 15 bases. Germline assignment: CDR1 MNHNY and CDR2 SVGAGI (reference sequence). The CDR3 sequence is 14 residues long. The DNA of the CDR3 is TGTGCCAGCAGGCCTGGACAGTCGCTCTATGGCTACACCTTC. Translation: CASRPGQSLYGYTF.

The rearrangement joins TRBV11-3 to TRBJ2-2; D is tentatively TRBD1 or TRBD2 (7 bases each). Germline CDR1 and CDR2: SGHNT and YENEEA. Trimming shortened V by 5 bases and J by 3 bases, and 16 bases separated the two germline ends. The CDR3 runs to 16 residues. The CDR3 DNA sequence: TGTGCCAGCAGCCCCAGGGGGGGAGCGGACACCGGGGAGCTGTTTTTT. Amino acids: CASSPRGGADTGELFF.

This chain joins TRBV7-6 and TRBJ1-2; 8 bases are shared with TRBD1. Trimming at V came to 1 base and at J to 4 bases, leaving 8 bases not matched to a gene. From germline, CDR1 is SGHVS and CDR2 FNYEAQ. CDR3 length: 16 amino acids. CDR3 sequence: CASSLGGQDSGYGYTF. The CDR3 DNA reads as TGTGCCAGCAGCTTAGGGGGACAGGACAGTGGCTATGGCTACACCTTC.